This TCR beta chain was sequenced in a study of breast tumors, draining lymph nodes, adjacent tissues. One entry per CDR3 protein results from TCRdb running MiXCR on the multiplex PCR reads. The repertoire includes over 60,000 distinct CDR3 sequences, roughly two fifths of them detected once, and roughly 9% sits in the top ten. Trimming left V 0 bases short and J 8 bases short, with 16 bases between. The CDR3 is made up of 15 amino acids. The V gene's germline CDR1 is LNHNV and CDR2 YYDKDF (reference sequence). Specimen: breast tumor tissue. The source of this sequence is a female donor with breast cancer. Some clones in this sample may be carry-over from other donors' samples. The V call is TRBV15, the J call TRBJ1-1, with unresolved D. DNA of the CDR3: TGTGCCACCAGCAGAGACCGATCCCCACTGGCGGAAGCTTTCTTT. Its protein is CATSRDRSPLAEAFF.